The rows below give T cell receptor beta chains drawn from one sample of a study of T cell responses to AZD1222 COVID-19 vaccine. Using immunoSEQ multiplex PCR, the repertoire was profiled, and TCRdb retains in-frame clones only, with some absent. The table lists 100,000 to 150,000 clones, approximately 90% of them singletons, with approximately 10% in the top ten. The sample in question was peripheral blood, obtained on day 0 of MenACWY control vaccination. These receptor sequences come from an adult in good health. The conserved cysteine and the conserved F or W are not part of the CDR3 here. Each record gives: V gene, clone size, J gene, CDR3 protein. Not every row has a clone size; where given, it reads once, few, many or a size class.

V: TRBV7-2; size: -; J: TRBJ1-2; CDR3: ASSYEGANGYT
V: TRBV5-4; size: -; J: TRBJ1-6; CDR3: ASSSGRVNSPLH
V: TRBV27; size: few; J: TRBJ1-1; CDR3: ASSPPASTEAF
V: TRBV12-3/TRBV12-4; size: -; J: TRBJ1-3; CDR3: ASSRETGNTIY
V: TRBV11-3; size: -; J: TRBJ1-1; CDR3: ASSPGQMMNTEAF
V: TRBV10-1; size: -; J: TRBJ2-1; CDR3: ASSASGGTYNEQF
V: TRBV2; size: few; J: TRBJ1-2; CDR3: ASSRQGSYGYT
V: TRBV3-1/TRBV3-2; size: -; J: TRBJ1-4; CDR3: ASSPGTGGGEKLF
V: TRBV6-2/TRBV6-3; size: -; J: TRBJ2-1; CDR3: ASSRPGLAGVEQF
V: TRBV2; size: -; J: TRBJ1-6; CDR3: ASRIQGARSPLH
V: TRBV11-2; size: -; J: TRBJ2-5; CDR3: ASSPPNGLFQETQY
V: TRBV7-6; size: many; J: TRBJ1-5; CDR3: ASSLGPNQPQH
V: TRBV27; size: -; J: TRBJ2-3; CDR3: ASSLTVRRGDTQY
V: TRBV7-9; size: -; J: TRBJ2-3; CDR3: ASSTLGLAGDPRTDTQY
V: TRBV4-1; size: once; J: TRBJ2-2; CDR3: ASSQLSGELF
V: TRBV4-1; size: -; J: TRBJ1-2; CDR3: ASSRGQGADYGYT
V: TRBV9; size: -; J: TRBJ2-1; CDR3: ASSGTGTPYNEQF
V: TRBV6-2/TRBV6-3; size: -; J: TRBJ2-7; CDR3: ASSYPPGSGTYEQY
V: TRBV9; size: -; J: TRBJ2-3; CDR3: ASSARQGWKDLPTDTQY
V: TRBV4-1; size: -; J: TRBJ1-5; CDR3: ASSQEGGSNQPQH
V: TRBV24-1; size: -; J: TRBJ1-1; CDR3: APCSQGARNTEAF
V: TRBV5-1; size: -; J: TRBJ2-3; CDR3: ASSLEGGLGRRKPTDTQY
V: TRBV12-3/TRBV12-4; size: -; J: TRBJ1-2; CDR3: ASSLGFFGYT
V: TRBV6-2/TRBV6-3; size: many; J: TRBJ1-1; CDR3: ASSPGRVEAF
V: TRBV6-5; size: -; J: TRBJ2-3; CDR3: ASRDPGQNTDTQY